These T cell receptor beta chains were read from a single sample in a study of T cells in Graves' hyperthyroidism and ophthalmopathy. TCRdb passed the multiplex PCR reads through MiXCR, listing each CDR3 protein once. The profile shows roughly 570,000 distinct CDR3 sequences, 15% to 18% of them singletons. Sequencing was performed on blood. All receptors come from a woman aged 25-40 years with Graves' hyperthyroidism. Both conserved end residues are part of each CDR3. A D gene is named only where the DNA matches it firmly. Only some rows state a clone size, as once, few, many or a class for expanded clones.

cdr3_aa cdr3_nt v_call d_call j_call clone_size
CASSPRGPERGHERYF TGTGCCAGCTCACCACGGGGCCCAGAAAGGGGCCACGAGCGGTACTTC TRBV18 NA TRBJ2-7 NA
CASSLSWQGHYEQYF TGTGCCAGCAGTTTATCATGGCAGGGTCACTACGAGCAGTACTTC TRBV27 NA TRBJ2-7 many
CASSLDNLAGDNCEQYF TGTGCCAGCAGCTTAGATAACCTAGCGGGAGATAATTGCGAGCAGTACTTC TRBV11-2 TRBD2 TRBJ2-7 many
CASNPLLALQETQYF TGTGCCAGCAACCCATTACTAGCGCTTCAAGAGACCCAGTACTTC TRBV28 TRBD2 TRBJ2-5 many
CASSPASTGRDTQYF TGCGCCAGCAGCCCGGCTTCTACGGGTAGAGATACGCAGTATTTT TRBV5-1 NA TRBJ2-3 few
CASSPRDRNTEAFF TGTGCCAGCAGTCCCCGGGACAGGAACACTGAAGCTTTCTTT TRBV12-3/TRBV12-4 TRBD1 TRBJ1-1 few
CASSQEYEQYF TGTGCCAGCAGCCAAGAGTACGAGCAGTACTTC TRBV3-1 NA TRBJ2-7 few
CASKQGAREKLFF TGTGCCAGCAAACAGGGGGCTCGTGAAAAACTGTTTTTT TRBV12-3/TRBV12-4 TRBD1 TRBJ1-4 few
CAISVVGARGYTF TGTGCCATCAGTGTTGTGGGGGCGCGAGGCTACACCTTC TRBV10-3 NA TRBJ1-2 many
CSARGRTDSYEQYF TGCAGTGCTAGAGGTCGGACAGACTCCTACGAGCAGTACTTC TRBV20-1 NA TRBJ2-7 NA
CASSLGQVFYGYTF TGTGCCAGCAGCTTGGGACAGGTTTTCTATGGCTACACCTTC TRBV7-2 TRBD1 TRBJ1-2 many
CATSQGAAYEQYF TGTGCCACCTCTCAGGGGGCGGCCTACGAGCAGTACTTC TRBV24-1 TRBD1 TRBJ2-7 NA
CSASREQQITDTQYF TGCAGTGCTAGTCGGGAACAGCAGATCACAGATACGCAGTATTTT TRBV20-1 NA TRBJ2-3 many
CASSPPRDYRAYNEQFF TGTGCCAGCAGCCCGCCCCGGGACTACAGGGCCTACAATGAGCAGTTCTTC TRBV13 NA TRBJ2-1 many
CAWSVPRPSSHNEQFF TGTGCCTGGAGTGTACCCCGACCTTCAAGCCACAATGAGCAGTTCTTC TRBV30 NA TRBJ2-1 many
CASRQPAAQGGHPFSSGANVLTF TGTGCCAGCAGACAACCAGCCGCACAGGGGGGACATCCCTTCAGCTCTGGGGCCAACGTCCTGACTTTC TRBV11-2 TRBD1 TRBJ2-6 few
CAWKEVEEQFF TGTGCCTGGAAGGAAGTGGAGGAGCAGTTCTTC TRBV30 NA TRBJ2-1 many
CVGGGYTF TGTGTCGGCGGTGGCTACACCTTC TRBV30 NA TRBJ1-2 many
CASIVTRYQRSYNEQFF TGTGCCAGCATCGTGACTAGATATCAAAGGTCCTACAATGAGCAGTTCTTC TRBV6-1 NA TRBJ2-1 NA
CSARDRTGTNEQFF TGCAGTGCTAGAGATAGGACTGGGACCAATGAGCAGTTCTTC TRBV20-1 NA TRBJ2-1 many
CASSLWEGSARDETQYF TGTGCCAGCAGCTTATGGGAGGGATCCGCCAGGGATGAGACCCAGTACTTC TRBV7-6 TRBD2 TRBJ2-5 NA
CASQVGSGTGYNEQFF TGTGCCAGCCAAGTGGGATCCGGGACTGGGTACAATGAGCAGTTCTTC TRBV6-1 NA TRBJ2-1 NA